This TCR beta chain was retrieved from a study of T-cell memory formation after mild COVID-19. Study background: Clusters were largely donor specific.

The CDR3 has 12 amino acids. Deletions cut 2 bases from V and 8 bases from J, with 10 bases between. CDR1 is SGHTS, CDR2 YDEGEE, per germline. With regard to this clonotype: The antigen is unknown.

The study, taken as a whole, reports: The study detected some responding clones in pre-infection memory, suggesting cross-reactive memory joined. Contracting clones from day 15 to 85 had balanced CD4/CD8; later expanders favoured CD4+.

UMIs and sample barcodes were carried by the TCR alpha and TCR beta cDNA libraries that 5'RACE produced using constant-segment primers. TCRdb reprocessed the 5' RACE reads with MiXCR, giving one entry per CDR3 protein. Of hundreds of thousands of distinct CDR3 sequences detected, roughly an eighth appear once; the ten largest clones hold about 24%. Sequencing was done on a sample of PBMCs or a T cell subset sorted from them (not recorded which). The TCR was taken from a man between 18 and 29 years old who had mild COVID-19 (a few samples of this study predate the infection). Cell type and time point are not known. The J gene is TRBJ1-2, the V gene TRBV5-8; D uncertain. The CDR3 is CASSLGLEGYTF. The DNA of the CDR3 is TGTGCCAGCAGCTTAGGGTTGGAGGGCTACACCTTC.